The entry that follows covers one T cell receptor (beta chain) sequence. V trimming: 7 bases; J trimming: 4 bases; junction bases outside the gene matches: 15. CDR3 length: 17 amino acids. CDR1 is MGHRA and CDR2 is YSYEKL in the germline V gene. Per the authors' pipeline: Reference gene primer amplification gave nucleated cell count estimates. TCRdb's copy holds only in-frame clones and misses some; the assay was immunoSEQ multiplex PCR. That table is the source of V, J and clone size, and D and trimming were worked out from the DNA. The sample records about 200,000 clones, approximately 82% being singletons. The data stem from a study of blood T cell repertoires in COVID-19. Study-level information: The analysed material was cDNA or gDNA that came from T cells, B-cell-depleted T cells, or PBMCs.

The gene calls are TRBV4-1 and TRBJ1-5; 8 nucleotides agree with TRBD1. The clonotype originates from a human donor with acute or convalescent COVID-19. The donor label of this sample is uncertain. The sequenced sample was peripheral blood. Here the CDR3 DNA reads TGCGCCAGCACCCACCGGAGACAGGGGCCCCTTAATCAGCCCCAGCATTTT. It encodes CASTHRRQGPLNQPQHF.